This paragraph reports one T cell receptor (beta chain). V gave up 3 bases and J gave up 5 bases, with 4 bases separating them. CDR1 KGHSH and CDR2 LQKENI come from the germline V gene. The CDR3 runs to 12 residues. These data originate in a study of shared clonotypes between healthy human individuals. It was at deep level that the assay was run. Profiling relied on immunoSEQ multiplex PCR, and the TCRdb table lists in-frame clones only, not all of them. Here the sample spans 1.6 million or so clones, approximately 98.5% being singletons. The clonotype comes from a man aged 25-45 years in good health. V gene TRBV18 combines with J gene TRBJ1-4; D is undetermined. What was sequenced was naive CD4+ T cells sorted from blood. Described subset: CD45RA+ positively selected. The CDR3 nucleotides read TGTGCCAGCTCACCCTTAAATGAAAAACTGTTTTTT. This sequence encodes CASSPLNEKLFF.